These 13 T cell receptor beta chains came from one sample sequenced in a study of monozygotic twins with inflammatory bowel disease. TCRdb reprocessed the 5' RACE reads and keeps a single row for each CDR3 protein, giving no DNA. Here the sample table reports 150,000 to 200,000 distinct CDR3 sequences. The sample taken for sequencing was blood. Receptors originate from a human donor with ulcerative colitis or Crohn's disease, or a healthy co-twin of an affected twin (not recorded which).

The chain is built from TRBV6-9 and TRBJ2-5. The CDR3 length is 17 residues. The germline V gene has CDR1 MNHGY and CDR2 SVAAGI. The CDR3 spells CASSQRDGRVDGETQYF.

J is TRBJ2-1 and V is TRBV7-6; without DNA, the TCRdb call of TRBD2 cannot be checked. Germline lookup yields CDR1 SGHVS and CDR2 FNYEAQ. The CDR3 consists of 16 residues. The CDR3 here is CASSLRLVGPYNEQFF.

The genes are TRBV9 and TRBJ2-5; TCRdb designates TRBD2, a call that cannot be tested without DNA. The CDR3 totals 16 residues. Germline V gene data show CDR1 as SGDLS and CDR2 as YYNGEE. CDR3: CASSVGLAGDRETQYF.

V gene TRBV5-5 combines with J gene TRBJ2-5; TCRdb calls TRBD1, which cannot be checked without DNA. CDR1 and CDR2 from the germline V gene are SGHKS and YYEKEE (reference sequence). The CDR3 length is 14 residues. The CDR3 loop is CASSPGPHQETQYF.

The chain links TRBV4-3 to TRBJ2-1; as DNA is missing, the TRBD1 call by TCRdb cannot be tested. The CDR3 consists of 14 residues. Germline V gene lookup returns CDR1 LGHNA and CDR2 YSLEER. The CDR3 is CASSLRGVFNEQFF.

The chain links TRBV7-2 to TRBJ1-2; TCRdb indicates TRBD1, and absent DNA this call remains unverified. CDR1 is SGHTA and CDR2 is FQGNSA in the germline V gene. This CDR3 has 14 amino acids. The CDR3 here is CASSPQGQHYGYTF.

The rearrangement joins TRBV5-6 to TRBJ2-4; the TRBD1 assignment by TCRdb is unverifiable without DNA. Germline-derived CDR1 and CDR2 are SGHDT and YYEEEE. The CDR3 consists of 14 residues. This CDR3 reads CASSTSGAKNIQYF.

This sequence joins TRBV2 and TRBJ2-3; TCRdb lists TRBD2, though no DNA is available to test this call. The CDR3 contains 15 residues. Germline loops: CDR1 SNHLY, CDR2 FYNNEI. CDR3 amino acids: CASSRLASETDTQYF. Looking up the rest from reference TRBV2 and TRBJ2-3 gives the full variable domain: EPEVTQTPSHQVTQMGQEVILRCVPISNHLYFYWYRQILGQKVEFLVSFYNNEISEKSEIFDDQFSVERPDGSNFTLKIRSTKLEDSAMYFCASSRLASETDTQYFGPGTRLTVL.

J is TRBJ1-1 and V is TRBV9; TCRdb's D gene call, TRBD1, goes unchecked for lack of DNA. The CDR3 totals 15 residues. Germline assignment: CDR1 SGDLS and CDR2 YYNGEE. This CDR3 is CASSDHMTVNTEAFF.

The chain has TRBV14 and TRBJ2-3; absent DNA, TCRdb's TRBD1 call cannot be checked. There are 16 residues in the CDR3. Germline CDR1 SGHDN, CDR2 FVKESK. CDR3 amino acids: CASSQDVGQNTDTQYF.

The gene calls are TRBV24-1 and TRBJ2-1; absent DNA, TCRdb's TRBD2 call cannot be checked. The CDR3 has 12 amino acids. The germline V gene encodes CDR1 KGHDR and CDR2 SFDVKD. The CDR3 protein is CATKGLPNEQFF.

The chain links TRBV20-1 to TRBJ2-7; TCRdb names TRBD2, which stays unverified in the absence of DNA. The CDR3 totals 15 residues. CDR1 DFQATT and CDR2 SNEGSKA come from the germline V gene (reference sequence). This CDR3 is CSASDRLAGAYEQYF.

This chain links TRBV19 with TRBJ1-5. The CDR3 length is 16 residues. Germline values: CDR1 LNHDA, CDR2 SQIVND (reference sequence). CDR3 protein: CASTQIAVESNQPQHF.